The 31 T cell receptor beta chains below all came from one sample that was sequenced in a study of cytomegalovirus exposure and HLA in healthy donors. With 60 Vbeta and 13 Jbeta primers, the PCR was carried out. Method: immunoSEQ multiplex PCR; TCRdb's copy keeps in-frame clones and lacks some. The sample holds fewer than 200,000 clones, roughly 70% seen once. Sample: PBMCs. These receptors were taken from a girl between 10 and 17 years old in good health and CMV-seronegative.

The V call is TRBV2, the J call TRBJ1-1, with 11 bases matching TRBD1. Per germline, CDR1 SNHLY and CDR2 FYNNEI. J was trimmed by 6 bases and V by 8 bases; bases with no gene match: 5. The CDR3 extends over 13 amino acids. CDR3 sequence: CASFRDRGAEAFF. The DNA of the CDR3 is TGTGCCAGCTTTAGGGACAGGGGGGCTGAAGCTTTCTTT.

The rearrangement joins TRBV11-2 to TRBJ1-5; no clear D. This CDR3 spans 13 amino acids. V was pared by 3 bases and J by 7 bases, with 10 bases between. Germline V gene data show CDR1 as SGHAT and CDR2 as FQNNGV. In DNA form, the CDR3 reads TGTGCCAGCAGCTTTTGGGAGAGCCAGCCCCAGCATTTT. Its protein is CASSFWESQPQHF. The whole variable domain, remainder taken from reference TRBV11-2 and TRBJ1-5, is EAGVAQSPRYKIIEKRQSVAFWCNPISGHATLYWYQQILGQGPKLLIQFQNNGVVDDSQLPKDRFSAERLKGVDSTLKIQPAKLEDSAVYLCASSFWESQPQHFGDGTRLSIL.

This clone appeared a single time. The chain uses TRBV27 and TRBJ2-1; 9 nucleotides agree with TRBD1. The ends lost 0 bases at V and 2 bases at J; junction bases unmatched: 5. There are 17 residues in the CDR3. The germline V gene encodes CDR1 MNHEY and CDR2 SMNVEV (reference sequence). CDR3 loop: CASSLSVGDRAYNEQFF. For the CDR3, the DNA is TGTGCCAGCAGTTTATCGGTTGGGGACAGGGCCTACAATGAGCAGTTCTTC.

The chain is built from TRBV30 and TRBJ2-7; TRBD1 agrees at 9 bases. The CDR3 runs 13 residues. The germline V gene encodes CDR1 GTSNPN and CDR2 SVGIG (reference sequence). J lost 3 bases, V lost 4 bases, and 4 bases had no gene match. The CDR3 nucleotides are TGTGCCTGGACAAAGGACAGGGGCTACGAGCAGTACTTC. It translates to CAWTKDRGYEQYF.

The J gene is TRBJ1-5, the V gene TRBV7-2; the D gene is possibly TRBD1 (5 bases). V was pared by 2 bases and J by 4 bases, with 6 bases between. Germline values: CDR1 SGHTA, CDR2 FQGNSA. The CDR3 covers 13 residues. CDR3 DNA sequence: TGTGCCAGCAGCTTAAGGGGAAATCAGCCCCAGCATTTT. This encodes CASSLRGNQPQHF.

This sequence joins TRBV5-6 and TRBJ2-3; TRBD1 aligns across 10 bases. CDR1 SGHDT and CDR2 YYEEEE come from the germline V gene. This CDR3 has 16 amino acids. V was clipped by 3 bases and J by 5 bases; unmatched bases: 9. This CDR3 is CASSSSGTGEGDTQYF. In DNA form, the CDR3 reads TGTGCCAGCAGCTCGTCCGGGACAGGGGAGGGAGATACGCAGTATTTT.

The CDR3: CASSISQGGAFF. The CDR3 DNA reads as TGTGCCAGTAGTATAAGCCAGGGTGGGGCTTTCTTT. The chain has TRBV19 and TRBJ1-1; tentatively, D is TRBD1 (5 bases). This CDR3 region has 12 residues. Germline V gives CDR1 LNHDA, CDR2 SQIVND (reference sequence). Trimming cost V 2 bases and J 11 bases, with 12 bases left between them.

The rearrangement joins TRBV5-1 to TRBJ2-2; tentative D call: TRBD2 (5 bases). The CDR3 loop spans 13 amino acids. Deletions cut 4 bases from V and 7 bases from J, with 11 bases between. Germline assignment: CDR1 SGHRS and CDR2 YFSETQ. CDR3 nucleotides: TGCGCCAGCAGCCCCGGAGGTGGCGGGGAGCTGTTTTTT. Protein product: CASSPGGGGELFF.

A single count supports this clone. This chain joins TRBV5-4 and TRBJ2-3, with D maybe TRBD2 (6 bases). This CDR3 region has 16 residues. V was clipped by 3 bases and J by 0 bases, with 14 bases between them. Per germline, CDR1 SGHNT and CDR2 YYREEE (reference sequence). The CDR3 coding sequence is TGTGCCAGCAGCTCACCGGGACTCAGGAGCACAGATACGCAGTATTTT. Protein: CASSSPGLRSTDTQYF.

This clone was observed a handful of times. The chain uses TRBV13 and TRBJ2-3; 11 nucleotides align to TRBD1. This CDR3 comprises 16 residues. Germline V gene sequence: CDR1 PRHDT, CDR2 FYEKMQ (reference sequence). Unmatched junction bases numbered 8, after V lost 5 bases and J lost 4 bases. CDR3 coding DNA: TGTGCCAGCAGCGATTCAAGGACAGGGGGCGCAGATACGCAGTATTTT. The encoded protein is CASSDSRTGGADTQYF.

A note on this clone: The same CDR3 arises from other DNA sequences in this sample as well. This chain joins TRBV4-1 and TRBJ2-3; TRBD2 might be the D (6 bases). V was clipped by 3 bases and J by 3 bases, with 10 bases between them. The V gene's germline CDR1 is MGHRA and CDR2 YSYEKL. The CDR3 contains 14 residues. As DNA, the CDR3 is TGCGCCAGCAGCCAGGAGGAGGGGACAGATACGCAGTATTTT. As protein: CASSQEEGTDTQYF.

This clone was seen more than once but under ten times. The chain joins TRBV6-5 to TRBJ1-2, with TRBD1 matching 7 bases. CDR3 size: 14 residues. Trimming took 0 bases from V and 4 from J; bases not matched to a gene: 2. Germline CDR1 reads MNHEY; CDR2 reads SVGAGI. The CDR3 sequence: CASSYSDRTYGYTF. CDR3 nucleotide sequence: TGTGCCAGCAGTTACTCGGACAGGACCTATGGCTACACCTTC.

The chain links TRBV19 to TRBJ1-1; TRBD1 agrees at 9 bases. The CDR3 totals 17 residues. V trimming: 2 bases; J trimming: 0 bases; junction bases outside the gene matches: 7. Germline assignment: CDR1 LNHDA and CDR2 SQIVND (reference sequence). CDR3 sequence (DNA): TGTGCCAGTAGTATATTTCCGGGACAGGGAATGAACACTGAAGCTTTCTTT. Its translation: CASSIFPGQGMNTEAFF. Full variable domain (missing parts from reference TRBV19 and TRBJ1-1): DGGITQSPKYLFRKEGQNVTLSCEQNLNHDAMYWYRQDPGQGLRLIYYSQIVNDFQKGDIAEGYSVSREKKESFPLTVTSAQKNPTAFYLCASSIFPGQGMNTEAFFGQGTRLTVV.

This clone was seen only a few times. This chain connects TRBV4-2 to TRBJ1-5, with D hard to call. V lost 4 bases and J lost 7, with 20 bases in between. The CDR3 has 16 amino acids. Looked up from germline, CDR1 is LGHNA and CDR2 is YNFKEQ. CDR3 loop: CASSPQPDPGGQPQHF. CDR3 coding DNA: TGTGCCAGCAGCCCTCAGCCTGACCCGGGTGGGCAGCCCCAGCATTTT.

CDR3 DNA sequence: TGTGCCAGCAGTGAGAGGACAGACCTGAACACTGAAGCTTTCTTT. Amino acids: CASSERTDLNTEAFF. The rearrangement joins TRBV2 to TRBJ1-1; possibly TRBD1 for D (6 bases). V lost 3 bases and J 0 bases, leaving 11 bases between the germline ends. This CDR3 is 15 amino acids long. Germline V CDR1 and CDR2: SNHLY, FYNNEI. Together with reference TRBV2 and TRBJ1-1, the CDR3 gives the full variable domain: EPEVTQTPSHQVTQMGQEVILRCVPISNHLYFYWYRQILGQKVEFLVSFYNNEISEKSEIFDDQFSVERPDGSNFTLKIRSTKLEDSAMYFCASSERTDLNTEAFFGQGTRLTVV.

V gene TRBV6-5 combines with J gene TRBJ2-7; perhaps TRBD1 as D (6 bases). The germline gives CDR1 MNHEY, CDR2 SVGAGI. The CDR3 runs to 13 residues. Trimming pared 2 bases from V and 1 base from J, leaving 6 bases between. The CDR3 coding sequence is TGTGCCAGCAGTTACGACAGGTCCTACGAGCAGTACTTC. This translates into CASSYDRSYEQYF.

Here the CDR3 DNA reads TGTGCCAGCAGCTTATCAACCCGGGCCTACAATGAGCAGTTCTTC. This encodes CASSLSTRAYNEQFF. The chain has TRBV11-3 and TRBJ2-1; D is undetermined. Germline CDR1 and CDR2: SGHNT and YENEEA. The CDR3 spans 15 residues. V gave up 2 bases and J gave up 2 bases, with 10 bases separating them.

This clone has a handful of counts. The CDR3 here is CAWSGLAGGDTQYF. In DNA, the CDR3 is TGTGCCTGGAGTGGACTAGCGGGGGGGGATACGCAGTATTTT. The chain joins TRBV30 to TRBJ2-3, with TRBD2 matching 14 bases. J gave up 6 bases and V 1 base, and 0 bases lay outside the gene matches. Germline V gene data show CDR1 as GTSNPN and CDR2 as SVGIG (reference sequence). The CDR3 contains 14 residues.

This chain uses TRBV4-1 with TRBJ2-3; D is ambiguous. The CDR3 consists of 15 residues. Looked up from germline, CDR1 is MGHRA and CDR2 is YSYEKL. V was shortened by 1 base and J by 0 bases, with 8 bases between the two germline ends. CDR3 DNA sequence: TGCGCCAGCAGCCAAGTCATAGCTAGCACAGATACGCAGTATTTT. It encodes CASSQVIASTDTQYF.

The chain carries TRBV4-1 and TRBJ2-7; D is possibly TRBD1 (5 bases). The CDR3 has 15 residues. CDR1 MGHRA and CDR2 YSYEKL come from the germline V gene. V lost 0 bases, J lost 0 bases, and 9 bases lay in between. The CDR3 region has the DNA TGCGCCAGCAGCCAAGATAGTCAGGGCTCCTACGAGCAGTACTTC. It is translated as CASSQDSQGSYEQYF.

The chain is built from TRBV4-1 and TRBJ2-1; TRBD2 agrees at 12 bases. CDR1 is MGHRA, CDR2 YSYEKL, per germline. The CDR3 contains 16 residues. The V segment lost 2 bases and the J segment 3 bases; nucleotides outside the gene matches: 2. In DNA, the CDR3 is TGCGCCAGCAGCCAATTACTAGCGGGGGGCTACAATGAGCAGTTCTTC. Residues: CASSQLLAGGYNEQFF.

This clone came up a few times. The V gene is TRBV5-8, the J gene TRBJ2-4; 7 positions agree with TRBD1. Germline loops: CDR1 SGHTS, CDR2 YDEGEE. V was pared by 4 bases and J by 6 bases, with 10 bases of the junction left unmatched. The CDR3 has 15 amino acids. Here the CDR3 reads CASSTWTGFRNIQYF. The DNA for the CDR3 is TGTGCCAGCAGCACCTGGACAGGTTTCCGAAACATTCAGTACTTC.

CDR3 nucleotide sequence: TGTGCTAGTGCCCGACCTCCAACAGGGGCCGGGGAGCTGTTTTTT. It specifies CASARPPTGAGELFF. The chain recombines TRBV12-5 with TRBJ2-2; 7 nucleotides align to TRBD1. Germline V gene data show CDR1 as LGHNT and CDR2 as FRNRAP. The CDR3 runs 15 residues. Trimming took 7 bases from V and 6 from J; bases not matched to a gene: 11.

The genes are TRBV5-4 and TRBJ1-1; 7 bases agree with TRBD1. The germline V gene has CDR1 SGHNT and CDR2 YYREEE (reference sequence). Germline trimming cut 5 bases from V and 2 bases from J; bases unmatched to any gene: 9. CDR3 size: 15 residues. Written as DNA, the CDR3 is TGTGCCAGCAGATTTGAGGGACAGAGAAACACTGAAGCTTTCTTT. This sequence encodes CASRFEGQRNTEAFF.

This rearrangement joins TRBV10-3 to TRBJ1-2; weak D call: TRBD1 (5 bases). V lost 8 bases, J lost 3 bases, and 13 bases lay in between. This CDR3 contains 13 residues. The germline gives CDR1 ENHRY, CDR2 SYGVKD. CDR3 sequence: CAISRGRDYGYTF. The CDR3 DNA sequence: TGTGCCATCTCCCGGGGGAGGGACTATGGCTACACCTTC.

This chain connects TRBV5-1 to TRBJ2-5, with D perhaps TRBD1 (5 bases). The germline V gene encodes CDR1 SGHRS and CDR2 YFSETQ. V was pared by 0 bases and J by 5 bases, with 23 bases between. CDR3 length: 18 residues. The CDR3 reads CASSLDLVSGRFRETQYF. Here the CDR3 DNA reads TGCGCCAGCAGCTTGGACCTTGTCTCAGGGCGTTTTAGGGAGACCCAGTACTTC.

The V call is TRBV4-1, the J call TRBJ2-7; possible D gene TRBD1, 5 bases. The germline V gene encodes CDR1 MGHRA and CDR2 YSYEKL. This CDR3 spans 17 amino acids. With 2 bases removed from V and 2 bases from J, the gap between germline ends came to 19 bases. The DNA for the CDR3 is TGCGCCAGCAGCCAACCCCTTTCGGGCAGGGAAGCCTACGAGCAGTACTTC. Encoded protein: CASSQPLSGREAYEQYF.

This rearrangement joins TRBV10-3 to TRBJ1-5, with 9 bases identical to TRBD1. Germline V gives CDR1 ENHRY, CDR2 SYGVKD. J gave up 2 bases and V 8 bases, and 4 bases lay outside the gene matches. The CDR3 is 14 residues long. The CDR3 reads CAIGGQGRNQPQHF. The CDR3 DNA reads TGTGCCATCGGGGGACAGGGTCGCAATCAGCCCCAGCATTTT.

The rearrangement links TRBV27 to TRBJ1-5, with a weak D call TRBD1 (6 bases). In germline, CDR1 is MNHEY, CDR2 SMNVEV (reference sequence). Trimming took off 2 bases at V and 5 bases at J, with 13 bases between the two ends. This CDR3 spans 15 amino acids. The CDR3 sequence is CASSLNGGQDQPQHF. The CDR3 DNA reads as TGTGCCAGCAGTTTAAACGGGGGGCAGGATCAGCCCCAGCATTTT.

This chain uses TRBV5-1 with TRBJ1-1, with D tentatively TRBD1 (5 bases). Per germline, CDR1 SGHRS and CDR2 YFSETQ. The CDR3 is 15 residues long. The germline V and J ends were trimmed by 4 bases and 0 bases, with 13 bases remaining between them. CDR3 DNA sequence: TGCGCCAGCAGCCCCGGGCGGGGGATGAACACTGAAGCTTTCTTT. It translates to CASSPGRGMNTEAFF. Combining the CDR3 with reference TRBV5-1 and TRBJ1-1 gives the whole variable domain KAGVTQTPRYLIKTRGQQVTLSCSPISGHRSVSWYQQTPGQGLQFLFEYFSETQRNKGNFPGRFSGRQFSNSRSEMNVSTLELGDSALYLCASSPGRGMNTEAFFGQGTRLTVV.

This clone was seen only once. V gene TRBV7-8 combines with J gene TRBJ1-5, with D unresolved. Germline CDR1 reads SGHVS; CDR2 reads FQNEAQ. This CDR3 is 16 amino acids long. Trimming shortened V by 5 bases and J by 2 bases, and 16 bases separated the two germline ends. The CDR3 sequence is CASSRSQRMGNQPQHF. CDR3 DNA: TGTGCCAGCAGCCGATCCCAGAGGATGGGCAATCAGCCCCAGCATTTT.